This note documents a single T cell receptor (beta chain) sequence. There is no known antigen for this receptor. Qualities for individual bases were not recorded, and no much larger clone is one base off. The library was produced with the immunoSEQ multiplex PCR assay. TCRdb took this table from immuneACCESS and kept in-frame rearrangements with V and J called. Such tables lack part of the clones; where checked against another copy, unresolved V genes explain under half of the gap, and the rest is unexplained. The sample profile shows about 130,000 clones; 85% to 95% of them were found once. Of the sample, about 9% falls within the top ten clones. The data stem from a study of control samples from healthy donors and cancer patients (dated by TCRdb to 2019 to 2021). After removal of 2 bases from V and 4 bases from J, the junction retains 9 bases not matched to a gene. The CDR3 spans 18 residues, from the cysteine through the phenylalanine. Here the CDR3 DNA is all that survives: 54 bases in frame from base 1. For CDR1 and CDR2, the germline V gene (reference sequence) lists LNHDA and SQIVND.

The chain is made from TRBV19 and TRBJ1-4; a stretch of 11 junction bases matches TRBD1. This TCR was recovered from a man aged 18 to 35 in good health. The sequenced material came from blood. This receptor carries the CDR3 CASSIMRGQGAVNEKLFF. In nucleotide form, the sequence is TGTGCCAGTAGTATAATGCGAGGACAGGGGGCGGTTAATGAAAAACTGTTTTTT.